The rows below give T cell receptor beta chains drawn from one sample of a study of T cells in Graves' hyperthyroidism and ophthalmopathy. TCRdb re-called the multiplex PCR reads with MiXCR, one entry per CDR3 protein. This table has approximately 640,000 distinct CDR3 sequences, approximately 42% appearing once. Input material: peripheral blood or thyroid tissue (not recorded which). Every receptor here comes from an adult man with Graves' disease, either hyperthyroidism or ophthalmopathy (not recorded which). Both conserved end residues are part of each CDR3. Fields, in order: clone size, V gene, D gene, J gene, CDR3 DNA, CDR3 protein. D genes are given only for firm matches. Rows may omit the clone size; those that give it use once, few, many or a size class.

size: few
V: TRBV7-9
D: TRBD1
J: TRBJ1-4
DNA: TGTGCCAGCAGCTCCCGGGACAGGAAGCACGAAAAACTGTTTTTT
CDR3: CASSSRDRKHEKLFF

size: many
V: TRBV20-1
D: TRBD1
J: TRBJ1-1
DNA: TGCAGTGCTAGATCCGGGACAGGGGGCACTGAAGCTTTCTTT
CDR3: CSARSGTGGTEAFF

size: many
V: TRBV29-1
D: -
J: TRBJ2-5
DNA: TGCAGCGTTGTTCCAGAAGAGACCCAGTACTTC
CDR3: CSVVPEETQYF

size: -
V: TRBV29-1
D: -
J: TRBJ2-7
DNA: TGCAGTGGAGGGGCTAGCGTCTCCTACGAGCAGTACTTC
CDR3: CSGGASVSYEQYF

size: -
V: TRBV29-1
D: TRBD1
J: TRBJ1-1
DNA: TGCAGCGTGGGACAGGCGGCCAAAGCTTTCTTT
CDR3: CSVGQAAKAFF

size: -
V: TRBV20-1
D: -
J: TRBJ1-1
DNA: TGCAGTGCTAGATGGAGAGTGACGAACACTGAAGCTTTCTTT
CDR3: CSARWRVTNTEAFF

size: -
V: TRBV2
D: -
J: TRBJ1-2
DNA: TGTGCTGCGCGCACGAGGGACTATGGCTACACCTTC
CDR3: CAARTRDYGYTF

size: -
V: TRBV12-3/TRBV12-4
D: -
J: TRBJ2-5
DNA: TGTGCCAGCAGTTTGGGCAGGGGTGACGAGACCCAGTACTTC
CDR3: CASSLGRGDETQYF

size: -
V: TRBV20-1
D: -
J: TRBJ2-7
DNA: TGCAGTGCCGCCATGAACACCGGGGAGCTGTACTTC
CDR3: CSAAMNTGELYF

size: -
V: TRBV7-9
D: -
J: TRBJ1-4
DNA: TGTGCCAGCAGCTACAGGGCTTTAAATGAAAAACTGTTTTTT
CDR3: CASSYRALNEKLFF

size: -
V: TRBV2
D: -
J: TRBJ1-4
DNA: TGTGCCAGCAGACAGACCGAAGCAACTAATGAAAAACTGTTTTTT
CDR3: CASRQTEATNEKLFF

size: many
V: TRBV29-1
D: TRBD1
J: TRBJ2-2
DNA: TGCAGCGCAGGACAGGGTGGGAGCATTGGGGAGCTGTTTTTT
CDR3: CSAGQGGSIGELFF

size: -
V: TRBV20-1
D: TRBD1
J: TRBJ2-7
DNA: TGCAGTGCTAGAGATCGGGGACAGCGAACCTACGAGCAGTACTTC
CDR3: CSARDRGQRTYEQYF

size: -
V: TRBV6-6
D: -
J: TRBJ1-1
DNA: TGTGCCAGCAATCGCAAAGGGCGGAACACTGAAGCTTTCTTT
CDR3: CASNRKGRNTEAFF

size: once
V: TRBV11-2
D: TRBD1
J: TRBJ1-3
DNA: TGTGCCAGCAGCTTTAGGACAGGGGACCAGAAGGGCTACACCATATATTTT
CDR3: CASSFRTGDQKGYTIYF

size: -
V: TRBV29-1
D: -
J: TRBJ2-2
DNA: TGCAGCGTTGAGGGGATCACCGGGGAGCTGTTTTTT
CDR3: CSVEGITGELFF

size: -
V: TRBV12-3/TRBV12-4
D: TRBD2
J: TRBJ2-7
DNA: TGTGCCAGCAGTCCTCCGGGGGCGGGGGGCTACGAGCAGTACTTC
CDR3: CASSPPGAGGYEQYF

size: -
V: TRBV7-9
D: TRBD2
J: TRBJ2-7
DNA: TGTGCCAGCAGCCCCCGGGAGGGCGCTTACGAGCAGTACTTC
CDR3: CASSPREGAYEQYF

size: many
V: TRBV29-1
D: -
J: TRBJ1-2
DNA: TGCAGCGGGGGGGCAGGCACTAACTATGGCTACACCTTC
CDR3: CSGGAGTNYGYTF

size: -
V: TRBV9
D: -
J: TRBJ2-5
DNA: TGTGCCAGCAGCGTAGATGGTAGCGGTCGAGAGACCCAGTACTTC
CDR3: CASSVDGSGRETQYF

size: -
V: TRBV20-1
D: TRBD2
J: TRBJ2-7
DNA: TGCAGTGCGTACGGGGGGGACTCCTACGAGCAGTACTTC
CDR3: CSAYGGDSYEQYF

size: many
V: TRBV7-8
D: -
J: TRBJ2-7
DNA: TGTGCCAGCAGCTTAGTTCCAGCGATCTCCTACGAGCAGTACTTC
CDR3: CASSLVPAISYEQYF

size: many
V: TRBV29-1
D: -
J: TRBJ2-2
DNA: TGCAGCGTTGCTCCAGCCGTAGGTGGGGAGCTGTTTTTT
CDR3: CSVAPAVGGELFF

size: many
V: TRBV7-9
D: -
J: TRBJ2-7
DNA: TGTGCCAGCAGCTTCATCCCGGGCGACTACGAGCAGTACTTC
CDR3: CASSFIPGDYEQYF

size: many
V: TRBV2
D: -
J: TRBJ1-3
DNA: TGTGCCAGCACCCGGCAGGGGGGAAACACCATATATTTT
CDR3: CASTRQGGNTIYF

size: -
V: TRBV7-3
D: -
J: TRBJ2-5
DNA: TGTGCCATCAGCGCGGAAAAGGGAGAGACCCAGTACTTC
CDR3: CAISAEKGETQYF

size: few
V: TRBV6-5
D: -
J: TRBJ1-5
DNA: -
CDR3: CASSFGSGTKHF

size: many
V: TRBV2
D: -
J: TRBJ1-6
DNA: TGTGCCAGCGGGAGCTCCTATAATTCACCCCTCCACTTT
CDR3: CASGSSYNSPLHF

size: -
V: TRBV7-8
D: -
J: TRBJ2-7
DNA: TGTGCCAGCAAACCAACAGGATCGTACTACGAGCAGTACTTC
CDR3: CASKPTGSYYEQYF

size: -
V: TRBV20-1
D: -
J: TRBJ1-2
DNA: TGCAGTGCTAGATCGGGGGTTTTCGATGGCTACACCTTC
CDR3: CSARSGVFDGYTF

size: -
V: TRBV25-1
D: -
J: TRBJ1-4
DNA: TGTGCCAGCAGTGAATATAGGGACGTCATTAATGAAAAACTGTTTTTT
CDR3: CASSEYRDVINEKLFF

size: -
V: TRBV5-1
D: -
J: TRBJ1-6
DNA: TGCGCCAGCAGCTTGGTGGGTGGAGGTTTATCACCCCTCCACTTT
CDR3: CASSLVGGGLSPLHF